This T cell receptor (beta chain) was captured by sequencing in a study of blood T cell repertoires in COVID-19. Overall study: Samples taken during acute and convalescent COVID-19 were collected in the United States, Italy and Spain. Sample material is recorded as cDNA or gDNA derived from T cells, B-cell-depleted T cells, or PBMCs.

The germline gives CDR1 LNHDA, CDR2 SQIVND (reference sequence). V dropped 3 bases and J dropped 2 bases, with 16 bases sitting between them. The CDR3 has 16 residues. This clone has more than one count but fewer than ten. Per the study methods: Amplification of reference gene primers was used by the study to estimate nucleated cell counts. Produced via immunoSEQ multiplex PCR; TCRdb's table is partial and in-frame only. V and J calls plus clone size are reproduced from that table; the DNA served to infer D and trimming. The sample has approximately 170,000 clones, around 81% seen once; the top ten hold approximately 11%.

This chain uses TRBV19 with TRBJ1-1; weak D call: TRBD1 (6 bases). The TCR was taken from a man aged 60-69 years with active or convalescent COVID-19. The material sequenced was peripheral blood. The CDR3 bases are TGTGCCAGTAGTATGAAAGGACAGAACATAAACACTGAAGCTTTCTTT. Translation: CASSMKGQNINTEAFF.